This T cell receptor (beta chain) is drawn from a study of response to subunit inactivated influenza vaccine. Overall study findings and caveats: New T cells are recruited in small numbers by each seasonal influenza vaccination, according to the authors' suggestion.

This clonotype occurred a few times. Its antigen is still unknown. TCRdb fed the RT-PCR reads into MiXCR, producing one record per CDR3 protein. The repertoire consists of some 500,000 distinct CDR3 sequences, with about 15% occurring once and the leading ten covering roughly 3.1%. The CDR3 contains 13 residues. Trimming cost V 2 bases and J 10 bases; bases outside gene matches: 2. Germline values: CDR1 SGHRS, CDR2 YFSETQ. The V call is TRBV5-1, the J call TRBJ1-6, with TRBD1 matching over 8 bases. The sample here was CD4+ T cells sorted from PBMCs, taken about 24 months after vaccination. This TCR came from a man between 50 and 75 years old who received an inactivated influenza vaccine. The CDR3 spells CASSFRGQSPLHF. CDR3 bases: TGCGCCAGCAGCTTCAGGGGGCAATCACCCCTCCACTTT.